This TCR beta chain is from a study of spatial heterogeneity in lung cancer. TCRdb recomputed calls from the 5' RACE reads with MiXCR, one row per CDR3 protein. The sample contains about 75,000 distinct CDR3 sequences, roughly 14% of which appear only once. Documented time point: sample taken at primary tumor resection. Extraction of whole RNA from tumor, nontumor lung or frozen PBMC preceded unsorted sequencing. This clonotype occurred a few times. The V gene end was trimmed by 8 bases and the J gene end by 0 bases; junction bases not matched to a gene: 15. The V gene's germline CDR1 is MNHEY and CDR2 SMNVEV (reference sequence). The CDR3 has 17 residues.

This chain links TRBV27 with TRBJ2-7; 8 bases are shared with TRBD2. This sequence originates from a male donor with early-stage non-small cell lung cancer. The source material was PBMCs, sampled at surgery. In nucleotides, the CDR3 is TGTGCCAGCCGCCAATGGGCTAGCGGGCCGAGCTCCTACGAGCAGTACTTC. It yields the protein CASRQWASGPSSYEQYF.